A selection of T cell receptor beta chains follows, all from one sample in a study of blood T cells in healthy people across ages. TCRdb ran MiXCR on the 5' RACE reads and lists one entry per CDR3 protein. This sample has roughly 900,000 distinct CDR3 sequences, with about 48% found just once. Sequenced sample: blood. The source is a man aged 25-40 years in good health. The CDR3 runs from the conserved cysteine through the conserved F or W. The order of the fields is V gene, J gene, CDR3 protein.

TRBV24-1	TRBJ1-2	CATSGPLDYGYTF
TRBV7-9	TRBJ1-1	CASRIVQGTEAFF
TRBV7-2	TRBJ1-5	CASSLGSTIVKSQPQHF
TRBV20-1	NA	CSAREGSETQYF
TRBV12-3/TRBV12-4	TRBJ1-1	CASTLREITEAFF
TRBV6-2/TRBV6-3	TRBJ2-1	CASMGTGRGNEQFF
TRBV4-1	TRBJ1-6	CASSQQTVSSYNSPLHF
TRBV5-1	TRBJ1-1	CASSEGPVNTEAFF
TRBV4-1	TRBJ1-2	CASSQERVQGQGNYGYTF
TRBV7-8	TRBJ1-4	CASSPKAGALEKLFF
TRBV6-6	TRBJ2-1	CASMISSGTSYNEQFF
TRBV4-1	TRBJ2-7	CASSQELSYEQYF
TRBV6-2/TRBV6-3	TRBJ1-2	CASSSIDGGNFYGYTF
TRBV7-9	TRBJ2-7	CASSSQNTYEQYF
TRBV9	TRBJ2-3	CASSVEGGTQYF
TRBV7-2	TRBJ2-3	CASSTRQGGRDTQYF
TRBV29-1	TRBJ1-1	CSAEGQMNTEAFF
TRBV7-9	TRBJ2-7	CASSHRDSSHEQYF
TRBV5-1	TRBJ1-6	CASSQRGNYLVSPLHF
TRBV7-9	TRBJ2-2	CASSPKGSYTGELFF
TRBV5-1	NA	CASSLVSTTQYF
TRBV14	TRBJ2-5	CASSAGTSFIETQYF
TRBV20-1	TRBJ2-5	CSALFGGSLQQTQYF
TRBV20-1	TRBJ1-5	CSGIGTSNQPQHF
TRBV12-3/TRBV12-4	TRBJ2-7	CASRPGTGIGEQYF
TRBV4-2	TRBJ2-7	CASGQDRETSGGWEQYF
TRBV3-1	TRBJ2-1	CASSQFAGSLDNEQFF
TRBV14	TRBJ2-4	CASSQDWAGGDVSKNIQYF
TRBV5-1	TRBJ1-2	CASSSDRLSTF
TRBV4-3	TRBJ2-1	CASSQGLLAGGPEQFF
TRBV6-1	NA	CASWRLAGAEQYF
TRBV20-1	TRBJ1-1	CSARASTEAFF
TRBV5-1	TRBJ2-7	CASSLGSQGPFYEQYF
TRBV20-1	TRBJ2-3	CSATVQGVMITDTQYF
TRBV24-1	TRBJ2-1	CATSLDTPQEQFF
TRBV24-1	TRBJ2-7	CATSGGGSYEQYF
TRBV7-2	TRBJ1-6	CACSLERNNSPLHF
TRBV20-1	TRBJ1-1	CSARCLVETEAFF
TRBV6-5	TRBJ2-7	CASSYGQSYEQYF
TRBV24-1	TRBJ2-2	CATSDLRGTYTGELFF
TRBV10-3	TRBJ1-4	CAISARNEKLFF
TRBV6-5	TRBJ1-2	CASRDTDSYGYTF
TRBV20-1	TRBJ2-1	CSASGAGLAGNNEQFF
TRBV7-2	TRBJ1-2	CASSGLDGTYGYTF
TRBV7-9	TRBJ2-7	CASTLGTLPYEQYF